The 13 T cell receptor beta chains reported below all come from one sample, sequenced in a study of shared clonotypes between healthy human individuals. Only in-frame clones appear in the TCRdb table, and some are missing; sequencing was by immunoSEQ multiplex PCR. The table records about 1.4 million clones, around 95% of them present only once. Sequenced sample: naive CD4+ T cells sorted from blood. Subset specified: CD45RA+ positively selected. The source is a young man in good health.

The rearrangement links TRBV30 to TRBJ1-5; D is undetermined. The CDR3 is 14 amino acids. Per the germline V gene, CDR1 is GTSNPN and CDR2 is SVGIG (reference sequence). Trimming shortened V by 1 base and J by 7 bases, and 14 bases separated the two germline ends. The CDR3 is CAWSEAVGSQPQHF. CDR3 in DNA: TGTGCCTGGAGTGAGGCCGTCGGGAGCCAGCCCCAGCATTTT.

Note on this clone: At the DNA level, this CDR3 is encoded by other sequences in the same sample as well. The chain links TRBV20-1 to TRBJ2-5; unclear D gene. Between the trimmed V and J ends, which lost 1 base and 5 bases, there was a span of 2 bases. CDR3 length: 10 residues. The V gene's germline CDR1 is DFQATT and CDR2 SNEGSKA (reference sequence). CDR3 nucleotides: TGCAGTGCTAGAGCTGAGACCCAGTACTTC. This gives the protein CSARAETQYF.

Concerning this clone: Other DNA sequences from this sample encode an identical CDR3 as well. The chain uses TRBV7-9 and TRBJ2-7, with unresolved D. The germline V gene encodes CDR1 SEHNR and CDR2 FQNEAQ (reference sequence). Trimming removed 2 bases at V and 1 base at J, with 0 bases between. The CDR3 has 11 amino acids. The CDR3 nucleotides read TGTGCCAGCAGCTTATCCTACGAGCAGTACTTC. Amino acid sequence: CASSLSYEQYF.

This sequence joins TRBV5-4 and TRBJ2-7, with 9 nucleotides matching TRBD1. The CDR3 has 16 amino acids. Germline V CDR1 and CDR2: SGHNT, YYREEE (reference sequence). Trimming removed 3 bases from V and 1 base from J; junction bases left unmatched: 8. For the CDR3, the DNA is TGTGCCAGCAGCTCCGGGACAGGGCATGGGTCCTACGAGCAGTACTTC. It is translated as CASSSGTGHGSYEQYF.

The CDR3 sequence is CASSFTGGRETQYF. The CDR3, as DNA: TGTGCCAGCAGTTTCACAGGGGGCCGGGAGACCCAGTACTTC. J is TRBJ2-5 and V is TRBV27, with TRBD1 identical over 9 bases. V was clipped by 3 bases and J by 5 bases; unmatched bases: 4. The CDR3 covers 14 residues. CDR1 is MNHEY, CDR2 SMNVEV, per germline (reference sequence).

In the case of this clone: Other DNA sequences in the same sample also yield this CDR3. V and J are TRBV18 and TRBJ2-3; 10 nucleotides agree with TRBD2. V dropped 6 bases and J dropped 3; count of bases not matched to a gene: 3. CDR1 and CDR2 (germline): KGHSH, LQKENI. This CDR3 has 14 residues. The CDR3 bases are TGTGCCAGCTCCCCAGCGGGAGGGACAGATACGCAGTATTTT. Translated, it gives CASSPAGGTDTQYF.

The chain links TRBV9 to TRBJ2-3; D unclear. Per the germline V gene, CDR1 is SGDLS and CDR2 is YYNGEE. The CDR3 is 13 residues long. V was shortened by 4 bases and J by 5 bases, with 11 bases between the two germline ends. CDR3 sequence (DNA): TGTGCCAGCAGCCCTCATAGGAGAGATACGCAGTATTTT. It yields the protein CASSPHRRDTQYF.

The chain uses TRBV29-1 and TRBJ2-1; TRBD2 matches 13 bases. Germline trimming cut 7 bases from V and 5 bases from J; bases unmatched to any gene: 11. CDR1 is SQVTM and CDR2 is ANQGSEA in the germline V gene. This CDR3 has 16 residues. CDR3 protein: CSARLGTSGKHNEQFF. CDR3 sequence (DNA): TGCAGCGCCCGACTAGGGACTAGCGGGAAACACAATGAGCAGTTCTTC.

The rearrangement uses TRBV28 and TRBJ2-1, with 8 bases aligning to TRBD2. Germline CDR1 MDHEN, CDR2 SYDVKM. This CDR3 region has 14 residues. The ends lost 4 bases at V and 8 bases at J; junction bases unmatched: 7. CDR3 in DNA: TGTGCCAGCAGTTCTCAGCGGGAGAGGTATGAGCAGTTCTTC. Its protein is CASSSQRERYEQFF.

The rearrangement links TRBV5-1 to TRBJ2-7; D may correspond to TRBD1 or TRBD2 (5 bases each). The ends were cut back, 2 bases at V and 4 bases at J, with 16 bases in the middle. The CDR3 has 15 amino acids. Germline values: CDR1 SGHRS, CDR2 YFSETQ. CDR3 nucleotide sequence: TGCGCCAGCAGCTTAAGGGCAGGGAGAAAATACGAGCAGTACTTC. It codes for CASSLRAGRKYEQYF.

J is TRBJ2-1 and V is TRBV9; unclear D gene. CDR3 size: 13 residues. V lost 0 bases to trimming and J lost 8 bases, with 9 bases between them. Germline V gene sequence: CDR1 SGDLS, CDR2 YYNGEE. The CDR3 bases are TGTGCCAGCAGCGTAGGCCTTGGGTATGAGCAGTTCTTC. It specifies CASSVGLGYEQFF.

In DNA form, the CDR3 reads TGTGCCAGCAGCCGGACAGGGGTTGGCCAGCCCCAGCATTTT. It encodes CASSRTGVGQPQHF. This sequence joins TRBV5-5 and TRBJ1-5; the match to TRBD1 covers 9 bases. The CDR3 is 14 residues long. CDR1 is SGHKS, CDR2 YYEKEE, per germline (reference sequence). V dropped 4 bases and J dropped 7; count of bases not matched to a gene: 6.

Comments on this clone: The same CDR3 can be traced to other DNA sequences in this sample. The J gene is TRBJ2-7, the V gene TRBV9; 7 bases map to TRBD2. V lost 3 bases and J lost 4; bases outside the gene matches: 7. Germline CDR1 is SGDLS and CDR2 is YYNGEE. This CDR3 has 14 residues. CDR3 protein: CASSAGLVGYEQYF. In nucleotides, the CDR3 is TGTGCCAGCAGCGCCGGACTAGTGGGGTACGAGCAGTACTTC.